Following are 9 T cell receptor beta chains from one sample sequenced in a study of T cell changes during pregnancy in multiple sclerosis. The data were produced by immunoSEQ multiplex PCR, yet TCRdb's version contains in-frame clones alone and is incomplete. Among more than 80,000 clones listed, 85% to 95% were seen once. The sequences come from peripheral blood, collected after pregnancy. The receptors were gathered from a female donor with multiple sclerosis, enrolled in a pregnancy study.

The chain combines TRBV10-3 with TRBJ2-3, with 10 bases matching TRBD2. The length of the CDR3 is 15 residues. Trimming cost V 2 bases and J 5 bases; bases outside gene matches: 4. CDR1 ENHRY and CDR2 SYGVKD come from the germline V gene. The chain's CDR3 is CAISELAGAGDTQYF. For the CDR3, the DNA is TGTGCCATCAGTGAGCTAGCGGGAGCCGGAGATACGCAGTATTTT.

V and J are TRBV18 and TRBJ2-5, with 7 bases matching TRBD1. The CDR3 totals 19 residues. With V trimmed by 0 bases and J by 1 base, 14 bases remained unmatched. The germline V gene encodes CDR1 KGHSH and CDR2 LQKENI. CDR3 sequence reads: CASSPPTRGPQNGQETQYF. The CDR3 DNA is TGTGCCAGCTCACCACCCACAAGGGGGCCCCAAAACGGCCAAGAGACCCAGTACTTC.

DNA of the CDR3: TGTGCCAGCAGTGAAGGACAGCAAGGTGAAGCTTTCTTT. It translates to CASSEGQQGEAFF. The chain couples TRBV6-1 to TRBJ1-1; D may be TRBD1 (5 bases). CDR3 size: 13 residues. The V end lost 1 base, the J end lost 7 bases, and 10 bases lay between the germline ends. Germline V gene data show CDR1 as MNHNS and CDR2 as SASEGT.

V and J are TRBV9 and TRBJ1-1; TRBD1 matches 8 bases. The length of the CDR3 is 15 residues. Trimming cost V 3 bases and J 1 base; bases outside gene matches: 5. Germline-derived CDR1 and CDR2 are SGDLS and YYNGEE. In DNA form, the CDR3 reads TGTGCCAGCAGCGCCACGACAGGGGCGAACACTGAAGCTTTCTTT. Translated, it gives CASSATTGANTEAFF.

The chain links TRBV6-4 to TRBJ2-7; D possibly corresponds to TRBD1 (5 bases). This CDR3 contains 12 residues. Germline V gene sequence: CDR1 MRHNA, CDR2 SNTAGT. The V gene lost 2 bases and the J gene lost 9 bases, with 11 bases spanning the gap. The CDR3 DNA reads TGTGCCAGCAGTGACCCTATGGGGCGGCAGTACTTC. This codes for CASSDPMGRQYF.

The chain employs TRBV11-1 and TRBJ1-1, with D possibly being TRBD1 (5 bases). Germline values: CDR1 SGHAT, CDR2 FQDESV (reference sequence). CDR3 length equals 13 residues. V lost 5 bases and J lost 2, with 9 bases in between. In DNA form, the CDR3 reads TGTGCCAGCAGCGGAGACAGCAACACTGAAGCTTTCTTT. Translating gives CASSGDSNTEAFF.

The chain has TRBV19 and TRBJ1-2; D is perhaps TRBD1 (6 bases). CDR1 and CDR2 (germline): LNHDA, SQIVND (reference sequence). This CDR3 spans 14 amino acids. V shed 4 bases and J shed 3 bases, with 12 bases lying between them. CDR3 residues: CASSRRSGDYGYTF. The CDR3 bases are TGTGCCAGTAGTAGGCGGTCAGGGGACTATGGCTACACCTTC.

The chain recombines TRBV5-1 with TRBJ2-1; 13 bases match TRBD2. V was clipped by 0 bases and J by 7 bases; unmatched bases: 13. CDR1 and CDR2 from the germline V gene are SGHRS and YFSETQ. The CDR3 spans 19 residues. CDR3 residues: CASSLALRRGLAGENEQFF. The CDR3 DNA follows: TGCGCCAGCAGCTTGGCCTTGCGTCGAGGACTAGCGGGGGAGAATGAGCAGTTCTTC.

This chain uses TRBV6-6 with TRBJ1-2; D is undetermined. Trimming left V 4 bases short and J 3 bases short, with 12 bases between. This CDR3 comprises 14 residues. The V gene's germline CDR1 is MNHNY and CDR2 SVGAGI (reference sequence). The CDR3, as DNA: TGTGCCAGCAGTTCCCGGTCCGGGGACTATGGCTACACCTTC. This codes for CASSSRSGDYGYTF.